A selection of T cell receptor beta chains follows, all from one sample in a study of regulatory T cells in long-lasting Graves disease. TCRdb analysed the multiplex PCR reads with MiXCR anew, one entry per CDR3 protein. The table shows about 660,000 distinct CDR3 sequences, with around 30% occurring only once. The starting material was peripheral blood mononuclear cells (PBMCs), obtained when the disease was refractory, from a patient treated with antithyroid drugs. The source of these receptors is a female donor with Graves disease. The CDR3 runs from the conserved cysteine through the conserved F or W. Fields, in order: D gene, clone size, V gene, J gene, CDR3 protein, CDR3 DNA. A D gene is named only where the DNA matches it firmly. Size is stated for part of the rows, as once, few or many counts, or as a class when the clone is expanded.

.	.	TRBV12-3/TRBV12-4	TRBJ1-5	CASSPWGSNNQPQHF	TGTGCCAGCAGTCCCTGGGGGAGTAACAATCAGCCCCAGCATTTT
TRBD1	few	TRBV7-9	TRBJ1-6	CASSPDRDNSPLHF	TGTGCCAGCAGTCCCGACAGGGATAATTCACCCCTCCACTTT
.	.	TRBV4-1	TRBJ2-7	CASSQDLRSRVTEQYF	TGCGCCAGCAGCCAAGATCTTAGAAGCAGGGTAACCGAGCAGTACTTC
TRBD2	.	TRBV19	TRBJ2-5	CASSIDPAGVSSETQYF	TGTGCCAGTAGTATAGATCCGGCGGGAGTATCTTCAGAGACCCAGTACTTC
.	few	TRBV7-3	TRBJ1-1	CASSPRHEYEAFF	TGTGCCAGCAGCCCCCGGCACGAGTATGAAGCTTTCTTT
TRBD1	.	TRBV11-2	TRBJ1-1	CASSDPDRATEAFF	TGTGCCAGCAGCGACCCCGACAGGGCGACTGAAGCTTTCTTT
TRBD1	.	TRBV7-9	TRBJ1-2	CASSNPSDRRGTF	TGTGCCAGCAGCAACCCGTCGGACAGGAGAGGCACCTTC
.	many	TRBV2	TRBJ1-2	CASRRRDFNYGYTF	TGTGCCAGCAGACGCCGGGACTTTAACTATGGCTACACCTTC
TRBD2	few	TRBV27	TRBJ2-7	CASSPRGAGVSLYEQYF	TGTGCCAGCAGTCCCCGGGGAGCGGGAGTATCTCTCTACGAGCAGTACTTC
.	few	TRBV28	TRBJ2-7	CASSLSPLKEQYF	TGTGCCAGCAGTTTATCGCCTCTGAAAGAGCAGTACTTC
TRBD1	.	TRBV18	TRBJ2-7	CACSLSGQTANEQYF	TGTGCCTGCTCACTGTCGGGACAGACGGCAAACGAGCAGTACTTC
TRBD1	many	TRBV2	TRBJ1-1	CASSATGGRTEAFF	TGTGCCAGCAGTGCCACAGGGGGGCGGACTGAAGCTTTCTTT
.	.	TRBV5-1	TRBJ2-7	CASRGDVTYEQYF	TGCGCCAGCAGGGGGGACGTTACCTACGAGCAGTACTTC
TRBD1	many	TRBV28	TRBJ1-2	CASSIAGGVGGYTF	TGTGCCAGCAGTATTGCAGGGGGCGTTGGCGGCTACACCTTC
.	few	TRBV6-1	TRBJ2-7	CASSPRPESVGDEQYF	TGTGCCAGCAGTCCGCGTCCCGAGTCGGTGGGGGACGAGCAGTACTTC
TRBD2	.	TRBV20-1	TRBJ2-5	CSAETSGQETQYF	TGCAGTGCCGAGACTAGCGGGCAAGAGACCCAGTACTTC
.	.	TRBV3-1	TRBJ2-7	CASSQGAPPHEQYF	TGTGCCAGCAGCCAAGGCGCGCCCCCCCACGAGCAGTACTTC
.	.	TRBV6-5	TRBJ2-3	CASSYWGRGSTDTQYF	TGTGCCAGCAGTTACTGGGGCAGGGGATCCACAGATACGCAGTATTTT
.	once	TRBV9	TRBJ1-6	CASSVVENSPLHF	TGTGCCAGCAGCGTAGTTGAGAATTCACCCCTCCACTTT
.	.	TRBV20-1	TRBJ1-4	CSAARLNEKLFF	TGCAGTGCCGCCCGCCTTAATGAAAAACTGTTTTTT
.	few	TRBV18	TRBJ2-7	CASSPSLYEHEQYF	TGTGCCAGCTCACCTTCGCTTTATGAGCACGAGCAGTACTTC
.	few	TRBV20-1	TRBJ2-3	CSARDFRGSTDTQYF	TGCAGTGCTAGAGATTTTCGCGGATCCACAGATACGCAGTATTTT
.	.	TRBV20-1	TRBJ2-1	CSARRGVSYNEQFF	TGCAGTGCTAGAAGGGGGGTGTCCTACAATGAGCAGTTCTTC
TRBD2	.	TRBV3-1	TRBJ2-7	CASSQARTSGSYEQYF	TGTGCCAGCAGCCAAGCTCGGACTAGCGGGAGCTACGAGCAGTACTTC
.	.	TRBV20-1	TRBJ1-1	CSAQRGETEAFF	TGCAGTGCCCAGCGAGGGGAGACTGAAGCTTTCTTT
.	many	TRBV28	TRBJ1-1	CASSLLQGWNTEAFF	TGTGCCAGCAGTTTACTTCAGGGGTGGAACACTGAAGCTTTCTTT
TRBD1	.	TRBV27	TRBJ2-7	CASSLSVGGQGSYEQYF	TGTGCCAGCAGTTTATCGGTGGGGGGACAGGGTTCCTACGAGCAGTACTTC
.	.	TRBV12-3/TRBV12-4	TRBJ1-5	CASSFGGPNQPQHF	TGTGCCAGCAGTTTCGGCGGCCCTAATCAGCCCCAGCATTTT
TRBD1	many	TRBV12-3/TRBV12-4	TRBJ1-5	CASSPDRGPNQPQHF	TGTGCCAGCAGTCCCGACAGGGGGCCCAATCAGCCCCAGCATTTT
.	.	TRBV5-5	TRBJ1-1	CASSLRSTEGEAFF	TGTGCCAGCAGCCTTCGATCCACCGAGGGTGAAGCTTTCTTT
.	few	TRBV6-1	TRBJ2-5	CASSEQGMETQYF	TGTGCCAGCAGTGAACAGGGTATGGAGACCCAGTACTTC
.	.	TRBV28	TRBJ1-6	CATQDGRGSSNSPLHF	TGTGCCACCCAGGACGGGCGGGGGAGCTCTAATTCACCCCTCCACTTT
.	many	TRBV5-7	TRBJ1-2	CASSPGQILGYTF	TGTGCCAGCAGCCCTGGACAGATTCTTGGCTACACCTTC
TRBD1	few	TRBV6-2/TRBV6-3	TRBJ2-5	CASSYRGVDQETQYF	TGTGCCAGCAGCTACAGGGGAGTGGACCAAGAGACCCAGTACTTC
.	.	TRBV18	TRBJ1-2	CASSLSTRQATPYGYTF	TGTGCCAGCTCACTTTCCACCCGACAGGCAACACCCTATGGCTACACCTTC
TRBD1	.	TRBV6-1	TRBJ1-1	CASSPGTGGLTEAFF	TGTGCCAGCAGTCCCGGGACAGGAGGGCTCACTGAAGCTTTCTTT
TRBD1	few	TRBV9	TRBJ1-2	CASSVGAGGNYGYTF	TGTGCCAGCAGCGTAGGGGCAGGGGGAAACTATGGCTACACCTTC
.	few	TRBV24-1	TRBJ1-2	CATSDSPGFGGYTF	TGTGCCACCAGTGACTCCCCAGGGTTCGGTGGCTACACCTTC
.	.	TRBV5-5	TRBJ1-2	CASSLELNRVYGYTF	TGTGCCAGCAGCTTGGAACTGAACAGGGTCTATGGCTACACCTTC
.	few	TRBV12-3/TRBV12-4	TRBJ2-7	CASDNLGGSSEQHF	TGTGCCAGCGACAACCTGGGGGGATCATCCGAGCAGCACTTC
TRBD2	.	TRBV18	TRBJ2-5	CASSPSRTSFETQYF	TGTGCCAGCTCACCCAGCCGGACTAGCTTTGAGACCCAGTACTTC
.	few	TRBV6-1	TRBJ1-1	CASSESDVSLTEAFF	TGTGCCAGCAGTGAAAGCGACGTTAGTCTGACTGAAGCTTTCTTT
.	many	TRBV7-2	TRBJ1-1	CASSLRGVGTEAFF	TGTGCCAGCAGCTTACGGGGGGTTGGAACTGAAGCTTTCTTT
.	.	TRBV6-2/TRBV6-3	TRBJ1-2	CASSEERGSGYGYTF	TGTGCCAGCAGTGAAGAGCGCGGGAGCGGCTATGGCTACACCTTC
TRBD1	.	TRBV7-9	TRBJ1-1	CASSRKSQGWSEAFF	TGTGCCAGCAGCCGCAAATCACAGGGGTGGAGTGAAGCTTTCTTT
.	.	TRBV5-1	TRBJ1-2	CASSLGRRGSSYGYTF	TGCGCCAGCAGCTTGGGACGACGGGGATCGAGCTATGGCTACACCTTC